These 24 T cell receptor beta chains were sequenced from one sample in a study of cytomegalovirus exposure and HLA in healthy donors (dated by TCRdb to between 2016 and 2019). Library method: the immunoSEQ multiplex PCR assay. The multiplex PCR relied on a mix of 60 forward primers for TCR Vbeta segments and 13 reverse primers for TCR Jbeta segments. In TCRdb, the immuneACCESS table is reduced to in-frame sequences with V and J assigned. These tables do not hold every clone; where another copy was compared, an unresolved V gene accounts for under half, and the others remain unexplained. The sample data list about 160,000 clones, and roughly four fifths of these were observed just once. The ten largest clones represent around 10% of the sample. Sequencing was performed on PBMCs. The receptor source for this set is a man in his forties or fifties in good health and CMV-seropositive.

The V gene is TRBV28, the J gene TRBJ1-6, with TRBD1 matching 7 bases. CDR3 length equals 15 residues. The germline gives CDR1 MDHEN, CDR2 SYDVKM. The V gene end was trimmed by 1 base and the J gene end by 7 bases; junction bases not matched to a gene: 4. The DNA for the CDR3 is TGTGCCAGCAGTTTATTTGGGACAGTCAATTCACCCCTCCACTTT. This translates into CASSLFGTVNSPLHF. Full variable domain (missing parts from reference TRBV28 and TRBJ1-6): DVKVTQSSRYLVKRTGEKVFLECVQDMDHENMFWYRQDPGLGLRLIYFSYDVKMKEKGDIPEGYSVSREKKERFSLILESASTNQTSMYLCASSLFGTVNSPLHFGNGTRLTVT.

The chain employs TRBV5-1 and TRBJ1-1, with TRBD1 matching over 7 bases. This CDR3 comprises 15 residues. Germline V lookup: CDR1 SGHRS, CDR2 YFSETQ. Trimming at V came to 1 base and at J to 6 bases, leaving 9 bases not matched to a gene. DNA for the CDR3: TGCGCCAGCAGCTTGCAGGGGGGCCTCCTCTCTGAAGCTTTCTTT. Protein: CASSLQGGLLSEAFF.

This chain uses TRBV19 with TRBJ2-7; 10 bases line up with TRBD2. J was trimmed by 4 bases and V by 2 bases; bases with no gene match: 5. The CDR3 totals 15 residues. CDR1 is LNHDA, CDR2 SQIVND, per germline (reference sequence). The CDR3 loop reads CASSINPSGGYEQYF. CDR3 bases: TGTGCCAGTAGTATAAATCCTAGCGGGGGATACGAGCAGTACTTC.

The chain links TRBV6-1 to TRBJ1-3; tentatively, D is TRBD1 (5 bases). The V gene's germline CDR1 is MNHNS and CDR2 SASEGT. Trimming took 6 bases from V and 4 from J, leaving 13 bases between them. The CDR3 runs to 14 residues. This CDR3 reads CASRAGSDGNTIYF. CDR3 bases: TGTGCCAGCAGGGCAGGGTCTGACGGAAACACCATATATTTT.

The chain carries TRBV4-1 and TRBJ2-5, with 10 bases fitting TRBD2. With V trimmed by 0 bases and J by 3 bases, 7 bases remained unmatched. Germline CDR1 reads MGHRA; CDR2 reads YSYEKL. This CDR3 is 17 amino acids long. CDR3 loop: CASSQDPSGGGKETQYF. DNA for the CDR3: TGCGCCAGCAGCCAAGATCCTAGCGGGGGAGGGAAAGAGACCCAGTACTTC.

The chain has TRBV4-3 and TRBJ2-1; TRBD2 matches at 13 bases. The CDR3 runs to 17 residues. After removal of 1 base from V and 9 bases from J, the junction contained 9 bases not matched to a gene. From germline, CDR1 is LGHNA and CDR2 YSLEER. The chain's CDR3 is CASSQAIPGLAGTEQFF. In nucleotides, the CDR3 is TGCGCCAGCAGCCAAGCGATACCGGGACTAGCGGGAACTGAGCAGTTCTTC.

This chain connects TRBV27 to TRBJ2-7, with TRBD2 identical over 11 bases. Germline lookup yields CDR1 MNHEY and CDR2 SMNVEV (reference sequence). The junction had 5 bases not matched to a gene; V was cut back by 5 bases and J by 2 bases. CDR3 length equals 15 residues. Written as DNA, the CDR3 is TGTGCCAGCAGTCCCCTAGCGGGAGGTCCCTACGAGCAGTACTTC. Its protein product is CASSPLAGGPYEQYF.

The genes are TRBV7-9 and TRBJ2-5, with 13 bases lining up with TRBD2. From germline, CDR1 is SEHNR and CDR2 FQNEAQ (reference sequence). The CDR3 loop spans 16 amino acids. With 5 bases clipped from V and 5 bases from J, the junction kept 8 bases outside the gene matches. CDR3 bases: TGTGCCAGCAGCCGACTAGCGGGAGGTATAAATGAGACCCAGTACTTC. Translation: CASSRLAGGINETQYF.

V gene TRBV5-1 combines with J gene TRBJ1-2; possibly TRBD1 for D (5 bases). The CDR3 is made up of 12 amino acids. Trimming left V 4 bases short and J 5 bases short, with 9 bases between. Germline V gene lookup returns CDR1 SGHRS and CDR2 YFSETQ. The CDR3 bases are TGCGCCAGCAGCCAAGGGGCATATGGCTACACCTTC. Its protein product is CASSQGAYGYTF.

The chain employs TRBV4-1 and TRBJ2-1, with 8 bases fitting TRBD1. V lost 1 base to trimming and J lost 9 bases; unmatched junction nucleotides: 11. This CDR3 is built from 16 residues. Germline lookup yields CDR1 MGHRA and CDR2 YSYEKL. This CDR3 reads CASSQVGQGARGEQFF. As DNA, the CDR3 is TGCGCCAGCAGCCAAGTCGGCCAGGGGGCTCGGGGTGAGCAGTTCTTC.

The DNA for the CDR3 is TGTGCCAGCAGCTTAGCCGGACAGGACTCGTACCAAGAGACCCAGTACTTC. Translating gives CASSLAGQDSYQETQYF. V usage is TRBV7-9 and J usage is TRBJ2-5; TRBD1 aligns across 7 bases. The trim removed 0 bases at V and 0 bases at J, leaving 7 bases unmatched. The length of the CDR3 is 17 residues. The germline V gene encodes CDR1 SEHNR and CDR2 FQNEAQ (reference sequence). The variable domain in full, with the rest retrieved from reference TRBV7-9 and TRBJ2-5, is DTGVSQNPRHKITKRGQNVTFRCDPISEHNRLYWYRQTLGQGPEFLTYFQNEAQLEKSRLLSDRFSAERPKGSFSTLEIQRTEQGDSAMYLCASSLAGQDSYQETQYFGPGTRLLVL.

The chain combines TRBV19 with TRBJ1-5, with a weak D call TRBD1 (5 bases). The CDR3 spans 18 residues. Germline CDR1 LNHDA, CDR2 SQIVND (reference sequence). Trimming stripped 3 bases from V and 1 base from J, with 19 bases between. The CDR3 loop is CASSMRNSGGGSNQPQHF. The CDR3 bases are TGTGCCAGTAGTATGCGAAACTCCGGGGGAGGGAGCAATCAGCCCCAGCATTTT.

V usage is TRBV7-8 and J usage is TRBJ1-4; 8 positions match TRBD1. With V trimmed by 3 bases and J by 7 bases, 7 bases remained unmatched. The length of the CDR3 is 15 residues. Germline assignment: CDR1 SGHVS and CDR2 FQNEAQ. DNA of the CDR3: TGTGCCAGCAGCTTTCTTGGGACAGGTCGTGAAAAACTGTTTTTT. Protein: CASSFLGTGREKLFF.

This chain uses TRBV18 with TRBJ1-5; D might be TRBD1 (5 bases). The germline V gene has CDR1 KGHSH and CDR2 LQKENI. V dropped 3 bases and J dropped 5 bases, with 8 bases sitting between them. CDR3 length: 13 amino acids. The CDR3 region is CASSPTRDQPQHF. The CDR3 nucleotides read TGTGCCAGCTCACCGACCAGGGATCAGCCCCAGCATTTT.

This clone was detected once. V gene TRBV18 combines with J gene TRBJ2-7; 10 bases line up with TRBD1. V trimming: 2 bases; J trimming: 5 bases; junction bases outside the gene matches: 6. CDR1 and CDR2 (germline): KGHSH, LQKENI. CDR3 length: 15 amino acids. CDR3 protein: CASSPRGQGVNEQYF. In DNA, the CDR3 is TGTGCCAGCTCACCAAGAGGACAGGGGGTTAACGAGCAGTACTTC.

The chain recombines TRBV19 with TRBJ2-5; TRBD1 matches 9 bases. The ends lost 5 bases at V and 6 bases at J; junction bases unmatched: 7. CDR1 LNHDA and CDR2 SQIVND come from the germline V gene (reference sequence). The CDR3 spans 14 residues. CDR3 loop: CASSVGTGSQTQYF. The CDR3 DNA follows: TGTGCCAGTAGTGTTGGGACAGGGAGTCAGACCCAGTACTTC. The variable domain in full, completed from reference TRBV19 and TRBJ2-5, reads DGGITQSPKYLFRKEGQNVTLSCEQNLNHDAMYWYRQDPGQGLRLIYYSQIVNDFQKGDIAEGYSVSREKKESFPLTVTSAQKNPTAFYLCASSVGTGSQTQYFGPGTRLLVL.

The chain uses TRBV9 and TRBJ2-1; the match to TRBD1 covers 11 bases. Germline CDR1 and CDR2: SGDLS and YYNGEE. Unmatched junction bases numbered 7, after V lost 0 bases and J lost 8 bases. The CDR3 consists of 16 residues. CDR3 in DNA: TGTGCCAGCAGCGTAGGAACGGGACAGGGGGGCGATGAGCAGTTCTTC. This gives the protein CASSVGTGQGGDEQFF.

The chain carries TRBV27 and TRBJ1-1; weak D call: TRBD1 (5 bases). Between the trimmed V and J ends, which lost 3 bases and 5 bases, there was a span of 13 bases. Germline lookup yields CDR1 MNHEY and CDR2 SMNVEV (reference sequence). The CDR3 has 14 amino acids. The DNA for the CDR3 is TGTGCCAGCAGTTTTGTCGCAGGGAGGACTGAAGCTTTCTTT. It is translated as CASSFVAGRTEAFF.

V is TRBV7-6 and J is TRBJ1-1; 7 nucleotides agree with TRBD1. Germline CDR1 and CDR2: SGHVS and FNYEAQ. The CDR3 runs to 15 residues. V was clipped by 0 bases and J by 1 base; unmatched bases: 2. DNA of the CDR3: TGTGCCAGCAGCTTAGCAGGGACAGCGAACACTGAAGCTTTCTTT. It specifies CASSLAGTANTEAFF.

This sequence joins TRBV5-4 and TRBJ2-7; 9 bases are shared with TRBD1. The CDR3 covers 14 residues. Germline CDR1 SGHNT, CDR2 YYREEE (reference sequence). Trimming removed 7 bases from V and 1 base from J; junction bases left unmatched: 6. The CDR3 nucleotides are TGTGCCAGCTCTAGACAGGGGGTATCCTACGAGCAGTACTTC. This translates into CASSRQGVSYEQYF.

CDR3 coding DNA: TGTGCCAGCAGCTGGGGGGGCTCTGGAAACACCATATATTTT. Residues: CASSWGGSGNTIYF. The chain uses TRBV5-6 and TRBJ1-3, with D possibly being TRBD1 (5 bases). The germline gives CDR1 SGHDT, CDR2 YYEEEE. The CDR3 length is 14 residues. Trimming removed 3 bases at V and 0 bases at J, with 7 bases between.

The chain links TRBV2 to TRBJ1-5; maybe TRBD1 (5 bases). Trimming stripped 4 bases from V and 6 bases from J, with 10 bases between. Germline V gene data show CDR1 as SNHLY and CDR2 as FYNNEI. This CDR3 is 13 amino acids long. The CDR3 bases are TGTGCCAGCAGTGTCAGCCAGGGTCAGCCCCAGCATTTT. Translating it yields CASSVSQGQPQHF.

The V call is TRBV2, the J call TRBJ2-3, with 9 bases fitting TRBD2. This CDR3 has 15 residues. Germline values: CDR1 SNHLY, CDR2 FYNNEI. V shed 6 bases and J 0 bases; nucleotides not matched to a gene: 4. The CDR3 here is CASRATSGSTDTQYF. Here the CDR3 DNA reads TGTGCCAGCAGGGCGACTAGCGGTAGCACAGATACGCAGTATTTT.

The CDR3 loop is CASSYSRVTGNTIYF. The CDR3 nucleotides read TGTGCCAGCAGTTACTCGAGAGTCACTGGAAACACCATATATTTT. V and J are TRBV6-5 and TRBJ1-3, with unresolved D. Trimming shortened V by 0 bases and J by 2 bases, and 8 bases separated the two germline ends. The CDR3 loop spans 15 amino acids. CDR1 MNHEY and CDR2 SVGAGI come from the germline V gene.